What follows are 24 T cell receptor beta chains derived from one specimen sequenced in a study of blood T cell repertoires in COVID-19. Libraries were prepared by immunoSEQ multiplex PCR; TCRdb keeps only in-frame clonotypes and omits some of them. The table lists approximately 70,000 clones, approximately 82% of them singletons. Sequences were obtained from peripheral blood. The receptors stem from a woman of 80 years or more with acute or convalescent COVID-19.

The gene calls are TRBV27 and TRBJ1-2; D unclear. V gave up 4 bases and J gave up 2 bases, with 14 bases separating them. The CDR3 runs 15 residues. Germline CDR1 MNHEY, CDR2 SMNVEV (reference sequence). Written as DNA, the CDR3 is TGTGCCAGCAGTTGGGCAGGCCATACGAACTATGGCTACACCTTC. This gives the protein CASSWAGHTNYGYTF.

This clone was counted many times. The J gene is TRBJ1-6, the V gene TRBV2; 11 nucleotides line up with TRBD1. Germline CDR1 is SNHLY and CDR2 is FYNNEI. V was clipped by 2 bases and J by 12 bases; unmatched bases: 12. This CDR3 region has 17 residues. This CDR3 reads CASSEYRAGTGGEPLHF. In DNA, the CDR3 is TGTGCCAGCAGTGAATATCGTGCAGGGACAGGGGGGGAACCCCTCCACTTT.

J is TRBJ2-5 and V is TRBV11-2; 11 nucleotides align to TRBD2. The CDR3 is 18 amino acids. V was pared by 4 bases and J by 7 bases, with 17 bases of the junction left unmatched. In germline, CDR1 is SGHAT, CDR2 FQNNGV. This chain's CDR3 is CASSYAALAGGIGGTQYF. CDR3 coding DNA: TGTGCCAGCAGCTATGCCGCGCTAGCGGGGGGAATTGGTGGGACCCAGTACTTC.

This chain joins TRBV27 and TRBJ2-1, with D perhaps matching TRBD1 (6 bases). This CDR3 contains 12 residues. From germline, CDR1 is MNHEY and CDR2 SMNVEV (reference sequence). The germline V and J ends were trimmed by 5 bases and 7 bases, with 9 bases remaining between them. CDR3 loop: CASSPTGNEQFF. The CDR3 nucleotides read TGTGCCAGCAGTCCCACAGGGAATGAGCAGTTCTTC.

The chain joins TRBV29-1 to TRBJ2-5, with TRBD1 matching 9 bases. The CDR3 spans 12 residues. The V and J ends lost 7 bases and 5 bases, in that order; junction bases with no gene match: 5. Germline V gene sequence: CDR1 SQVTM, CDR2 ANQGSEA. The CDR3: CSGHRGLETQYF. CDR3 nucleotide sequence: TGCAGCGGACACAGGGGGCTTGAGACCCAGTACTTC.

This clone was counted only a few times. The J gene is TRBJ2-7, the V gene TRBV29-1; the D is unclear. The ends were cut back, 5 bases at V and 2 bases at J, with 13 bases in the middle. Germline assignment: CDR1 SQVTM and CDR2 ANQGSEA. This CDR3 spans 13 amino acids. CDR3 residues: CSVRRDATYEQYF. The CDR3 bases are TGCAGCGTTCGGAGAGATGCCACCTACGAGCAGTACTTC.

As for this clone: This specimen includes other DNA sequences encoding the same CDR3. V gene TRBV11-3 combines with J gene TRBJ2-2; the match to TRBD1 covers 10 bases. CDR3 length: 14 amino acids. The germline V gene encodes CDR1 SGHNT and CDR2 YENEEA. V gave up 5 bases and J gave up 4 bases; unmatched junction bases: 1. The CDR3 DNA follows: TGTGCCAGCAGCCGGGACAGGGGCACCGGGGAGCTGTTTTTT. Amino acid sequence: CASSRDRGTGELFF.

The genes are TRBV7-9 and TRBJ2-3; tentatively, D is TRBD2 (7 bases). Germline CDR1 and CDR2: SEHNR and FQNEAQ (reference sequence). CDR3 size: 16 residues. V lost 7 bases to trimming and J lost 4 bases, with 21 bases between them. In nucleotides, the CDR3 is TGTGCCAGCACCTCCGTGAGGGGGGGGCGAGCAGATACGCAGTATTTT. It codes for CASTSVRGGRADTQYF.

The gene calls are TRBV5-1 and TRBJ2-2; D may be TRBD1 (5 bases). This CDR3 spans 13 amino acids. CDR1 is SGHRS, CDR2 YFSETQ, per germline. The V and J ends lost 5 bases and 0 bases respectively, with 5 bases between them. CDR3 protein: CASRDTNTGELFF. CDR3 DNA: TGCGCCAGCAGGGACACGAACACCGGGGAGCTGTTTTTT.

In this sample, this clone is medium-sized. The rearrangement uses TRBV2 and TRBJ2-3; TRBD1 matches 8 bases. Germline V gene sequence: CDR1 SNHLY, CDR2 FYNNEI. With V trimmed by 6 bases and J by 3 bases, 8 bases remained unmatched. The CDR3 has 15 amino acids. The chain's CDR3 is CASRHDRGMTDTQYF. The DNA for the CDR3 is TGTGCCAGCAGGCACGACAGGGGTATGACAGATACGCAGTATTTT.

In the case of this clone: The same CDR3 can be traced to other DNA sequences in this sample. The chain has TRBV6-5 and TRBJ1-5; the match to TRBD1 covers 10 bases. V lost 5 bases, J lost 2 bases, and 3 bases stayed unmatched. The CDR3 has 15 amino acids. Germline V gene sequence: CDR1 MNHEY, CDR2 SVGAGI. The CDR3 protein is CASSRDRGGNQPQHF. The CDR3 DNA reads TGTGCCAGCAGTCGGGACAGGGGCGGCAATCAGCCCCAGCATTTT.

The chain carries TRBV2 and TRBJ1-2; D gene uncertain. Deletions cut 2 bases from V and 5 bases from J, with 9 bases between. Germline V lookup: CDR1 SNHLY, CDR2 FYNNEI. The CDR3 has 13 residues. This CDR3 reads CASSETTGYGYTF. In DNA form, the CDR3 reads TGTGCCAGCAGTGAAACGACGGGATATGGCTACACCTTC.

This chain connects TRBV3-1 (or the pseudogene TRBV3-2) to TRBJ1-2, with TRBD1 as a possible D gene (5 bases). CDR3 length equals 15 residues. V lost 0 bases, J lost 3 bases, and 11 bases lay in between. Germline V lookup: CDR1 LGHDT, CDR2 YNNKEL (reference sequence). CDR3 region: CASSQEGEGYYGYTF. The CDR3 nucleotides read TGTGCCAGCAGCCAAGAGGGGGAGGGCTACTATGGCTACACCTTC.

The chain has TRBV3-1 (or the pseudogene TRBV3-2) and TRBJ2-3; 10 nucleotides line up with TRBD2. J gave up 5 bases and V 2 bases, and 4 bases lay outside the gene matches. The CDR3 contains 15 residues. The germline CDR1 and CDR2 sequences are LGHDT and YNNKEL (reference sequence). For the CDR3, the DNA is TGTGCCAGCAGCCAACTAGCGGGGGTGGTAGATACGCAGTATTTT. Its protein product is CASSQLAGVVDTQYF.

The chain recombines TRBV6-2 or TRBV6-3 with TRBJ2-1; D not certain. V gave up 3 bases and J gave up 0 bases, with 9 bases separating them. Germline assignment: CDR1 MNHEY and CDR2 SVGEGT. CDR3 length: 15 residues. CDR3: CASSYILSSYNEQFF. In nucleotides, the CDR3 is TGTGCCAGCAGTTATATCTTGAGCTCCTACAATGAGCAGTTCTTC.

The genes are TRBV6-5 and TRBJ1-1; D may be TRBD1 (5 bases). This CDR3 region has 16 residues. The V gene lost 4 bases and the J gene lost 3 bases, with 18 bases spanning the gap. The germline V gene encodes CDR1 MNHEY and CDR2 SVGAGI. The DNA for the CDR3 is TGTGCCAGCAGTTCCCCGGGGGGGGGAGCGGACACTGAAGCTTTCTTT. Protein: CASSSPGGGADTEAFF.

The chain links TRBV5-5 to TRBJ1-3; D might be TRBD1 (5 bases). From germline, CDR1 is SGHKS and CDR2 YYEKEE (reference sequence). Trimming left V 7 bases short and J 0 bases short, with 14 bases between. CDR3 size: 15 residues. The CDR3 region is CASLSDSYSGNTIYF. The DNA for the CDR3 is TGTGCCAGCCTAAGTGACAGTTACTCTGGAAACACCATATATTTT.

The chain joins TRBV18 to TRBJ2-5; the D gene is possibly TRBD2 (7 bases). Germline CDR1 KGHSH, CDR2 LQKENI. The CDR3 has 16 amino acids. The germline V and J ends were trimmed by 3 bases and 2 bases, with 16 bases remaining between them. CDR3 in DNA: TGTGCCAGCTCACCCGGGGGGCTAGCGGAACAAGAGACCCAGTACTTC. Its translation: CASSPGGLAEQETQYF.

The J gene is TRBJ2-7, the V gene TRBV5-4; 7 bases map to TRBD1. The germline gives CDR1 SGHNT, CDR2 YYREEE (reference sequence). The junction had 6 bases not matched to a gene; V was cut back by 0 bases and J by 3 bases. This CDR3 spans 15 amino acids. The DNA of the CDR3 is TGTGCCAGCAGCTTGGAACAGGGGAGCGGCTACGAGCAGTACTTC. It translates to CASSLEQGSGYEQYF. Full variable domain (outside the CDR3, taken from reference TRBV5-4 and TRBJ2-7): ETGVTQSPTHLIKTRGQQVTLRCSSQSGHNTVSWYQQALGQGPQFIFQYYREEENGRGNFPPRFSGLQFPNYSSELNVNALELDDSALYLCASSLEQGSGYEQYFGPGTRLTVT.

The rearrangement links TRBV7-6 to TRBJ2-2, with TRBD2 matching over 11 bases. Germline CDR1 SGHVS, CDR2 FNYEAQ. This CDR3 contains 19 residues. V was clipped by 3 bases and J by 1 base; unmatched bases: 10. CDR3 residues: CASSLGALAGEQNTGELFF. In nucleotides, the CDR3 is TGTGCCAGCAGCTTGGGGGCACTAGCGGGGGAGCAGAACACCGGGGAGCTGTTTTTT.

This chain uses TRBV5-5 with TRBJ1-3, with D uncertain. Trimming cost V 4 bases and J 7 bases, with 18 bases left between them. Germline CDR1 is SGHKS and CDR2 is YYEKEE (reference sequence). The CDR3 runs to 15 residues. The CDR3 region is CASSLGGFTGNTIYF. In DNA, the CDR3 is TGTGCCAGCAGCCTTGGCGGGTTCACGGGGAACACCATATATTTT.

This clone appeared once. The V call is TRBV7-9, the J call TRBJ2-7; 9 bases are a match to TRBD1. The J segment lost 4 bases and the V segment lost 4 bases, leaving 11 bases of the junction unmatched. The CDR3 has 16 amino acids. Germline values: CDR1 SEHNR, CDR2 FQNEAQ (reference sequence). CDR3 in DNA: TGTGCCAGCAGCTCAAGGGGGGGGACAGGGCCGTACGAGCAGTACTTC. Protein: CASSSRGGTGPYEQYF.

The chain joins TRBV7-2 to TRBJ1-4, with 9 bases identical to TRBD1. The CDR3 loop spans 15 amino acids. Germline values: CDR1 SGHTA, CDR2 FQGNSA. The junction had 7 bases not matched to a gene; V was cut back by 3 bases and J by 8 bases. The CDR3 DNA follows: TGTGCCAGCAGCTTGGGGACAGGGTTGGGAGAAAAACTGTTTTTT. It translates to CASSLGTGLGEKLFF.

The chain has TRBV2 and TRBJ1-3, with D perhaps TRBD1 (5 bases). Between the trimmed V and J ends, which lost 4 bases and 0 bases, there was a span of 7 bases. The CDR3 consists of 14 residues. Germline V CDR1 and CDR2: SNHLY, FYNNEI. CDR3 region: CASSVGGSGNTIYF. The DNA of the CDR3 is TGTGCCAGCAGTGTGGGGGGCTCTGGAAACACCATATATTTT. Full variable domain (missing parts from reference TRBV2 and TRBJ1-3): EPEVTQTPSHQVTQMGQEVILRCVPISNHLYFYWYRQILGQKVEFLVSFYNNEISEKSEIFDDQFSVERPDGSNFTLKIRSTKLEDSAMYFCASSVGGSGNTIYFGEGSWLTVV.